Below, 21 T cell receptor beta chains from the same sample are listed, as sequenced in a study of blood T cell repertoires in COVID-19. Measured with immunoSEQ multiplex PCR; TCRdb has only the in-frame clones, and not every one. Of around 100,000 clones in the sample, roughly 84% were seen once. The sequenced sample consisted of peripheral blood. These receptors originate from a man between 60 and 75 years old with acute or convalescent COVID-19.

This clone was counted once. This chain connects TRBV11-2 to TRBJ2-7; 8 bases align to TRBD2. Looked up from germline, CDR1 is SGHAT and CDR2 is FQNNGV. The CDR3 contains 16 residues. Trimming took 1 base from V and 4 from J; bases not matched to a gene: 9. The CDR3 DNA reads TGTGCCAGCAGCTTAGGTCCACAGGGACTAGGGTACGAGCAGTACTTC. Protein: CASSLGPQGLGYEQYF. The entire variable domain, with the rest obtained from reference TRBV11-2 and TRBJ2-7, is as follows: EAGVAQSPRYKIIEKRQSVAFWCNPISGHATLYWYQQILGQGPKLLIQFQNNGVVDDSQLPKDRFSAERLKGVDSTLKIQPAKLEDSAVYLCASSLGPQGLGYEQYFGPGTRLTVT.

V and J are TRBV29-1 and TRBJ2-5; D might be TRBD1 (5 bases). The CDR3 consists of 13 residues. V lost 0 bases, J lost 9 bases, and 14 bases lay in between. The V gene's germline CDR1 is SQVTM and CDR2 ANQGSEA. Here the CDR3 DNA reads TGCAGCGTTGAAGAACAAGGGGCCGGGCCCCAGTACTTC. This translates into CSVEEQGAGPQYF.

The table lists this clone with a count of one. This sequence joins TRBV14 and TRBJ1-6, with D perhaps TRBD1 (6 bases). The CDR3 covers 16 residues. V was clipped by 0 bases and J by 9 bases, with 15 bases between them. Germline CDR1 reads SGHDN; CDR2 reads FVKESK. The CDR3 is CASSQEMGMGASPLHF. In nucleotides, the CDR3 is TGTGCCAGCAGCCAAGAAATGGGTATGGGGGCTTCACCCCTCCACTTT.

This sequence joins TRBV5-1 and TRBJ2-7; possible D gene TRBD2, 5 bases. Trimming removed 4 bases from V and 5 bases from J, with 10 bases in between. Germline loops: CDR1 SGHRS, CDR2 YFSETQ. The CDR3 length is 12 residues. DNA for the CDR3: TGCGCCAGCAGCCGCCGGACTGACGAGCAGTACTTC. Its translation: CASSRRTDEQYF.

This chain joins TRBV5-1 and TRBJ1-1, with a tentative D call TRBD1 (5 bases). Germline-derived CDR1 and CDR2 are SGHRS and YFSETQ. V shed 6 bases and J shed 2 bases, with 11 bases lying between them. This CDR3 region has 13 residues. The CDR3 protein is CASTPTGNTEAFF. The CDR3, as DNA: TGCGCCAGCACACCTACAGGTAACACTGAAGCTTTCTTT.

The genes are TRBV28 and TRBJ1-2, with D possibly being TRBD1 (5 bases). This CDR3 is built from 14 residues. Trimming took 1 base from V and 7 from J, leaving 13 bases between them. Germline V gene lookup returns CDR1 MDHEN and CDR2 SYDVKM. In nucleotides, the CDR3 is TGTGCCAGCAGTTTATTCTCAGGGCGTCTTGGCTACACCTTC. This gives the protein CASSLFSGRLGYTF.

The chain combines TRBV7-2 with TRBJ2-3; D gene uncertain. The germline gives CDR1 SGHTA, CDR2 FQGNSA. The CDR3 totals 12 residues. The V and J ends lost 5 bases and 2 bases respectively, with 5 bases between them. CDR3 DNA: TGTGCCAGCAGCCCCTACACAGATACGCAGTATTTT. Encoded protein: CASSPYTDTQYF.

This sequence joins TRBV4-3 and TRBJ1-1; unclear D gene. Between the trimmed V and J ends, which lost 2 bases and 3 bases, there was a span of 7 bases. The germline V gene has CDR1 LGHNA and CDR2 YSLEER. The CDR3 consists of 13 residues. The CDR3 DNA reads TGCGCCAGCAGCCAATCGTCGGACACTGAAGCTTTCTTT. Amino acids: CASSQSSDTEAFF.

The chain is built from TRBV28 and TRBJ2-1; 7 bases are a match to TRBD2. Trimming removed 7 bases from V and 6 bases from J; junction bases left unmatched: 9. In germline, CDR1 is MDHEN, CDR2 SYDVKM. The CDR3 consists of 14 residues. The CDR3 sequence is CASTTGGRVNEQFF. The DNA for the CDR3 is TGTGCCAGCACTACCGGGGGGAGGGTCAATGAGCAGTTCTTC.

The V gene is TRBV6-5, the J gene TRBJ2-1, with 12 bases identical to TRBD2. There are 15 residues in the CDR3. The junction had 10 bases not matched to a gene; V was cut back by 8 bases and J by 8 bases. CDR1 is MNHEY and CDR2 is SVGAGI in the germline V gene. The chain's CDR3 is CASGRPSGRAHEQFF. The CDR3 DNA reads TGTGCCAGCGGTCGGCCTAGCGGGAGGGCCCATGAGCAGTTCTTC.

V is TRBV7-9 and J is TRBJ2-1; maybe TRBD2 (6 bases). Trimming removed 5 bases from V and 9 bases from J, with 26 bases in between. This CDR3 is 17 amino acids long. Germline V gives CDR1 SEHNR, CDR2 FQNEAQ (reference sequence). The CDR3 region has the DNA TGTGCCAGCAGCACGATAGCGGCACTAGTCCGGTCGGCTGAGCAGTTCTTC. This gives the protein CASSTIAALVRSAEQFF. Filled out from reference TRBV7-9 and TRBJ2-1, the complete variable domain reads DTGVSQNPRHKITKRGQNVTFRCDPISEHNRLYWYRQTLGQGPEFLTYFQNEAQLEKSRLLSDRFSAERPKGSFSTLEIQRTEQGDSAMYLCASSTIAALVRSAEQFFGPGTRLTVL.

CDR3 amino acids: CASSAGGRYEQYF. CDR3 nucleotides: TGTGCCAGCAGCGCCGGGGGACGCTACGAGCAGTACTTC. The chain joins TRBV12-3 or TRBV12-4 to TRBJ2-7; a weak D match, TRBD2 (6 bases). The CDR3 has 13 residues. The V gene lost 6 bases and the J gene lost 3 bases, with 12 bases spanning the gap.

This chain connects TRBV5-1 to TRBJ2-5; 10 bases agree with TRBD1. CDR1 and CDR2 (germline): SGHRS, YFSETQ. J gave up 5 bases and V 4 bases, and 11 bases lay outside the gene matches. The CDR3 is 16 residues long. The CDR3: CASSPSTGGLGETQYF. CDR3 bases: TGCGCCAGCAGCCCCTCGACAGGGGGCTTGGGGGAGACCCAGTACTTC.

The gene calls are TRBV9 and TRBJ2-1, with 8 bases identical to TRBD2. This CDR3 contains 20 residues. J was trimmed by 6 bases and V by 0 bases; bases with no gene match: 20. CDR1 is SGDLS, CDR2 YYNGEE, per germline. The DNA of the CDR3 is TGTGCCAGCAGCGTAGGGGGAGCGGCGAGCGGGAGATTTCCATTCAATGAGCAGTTCTTC. Its protein product is CASSVGGAASGRFPFNEQFF.

The chain links TRBV5-1 to TRBJ1-6, with D unclear. There are 13 residues in the CDR3. V was pared by 2 bases and J by 13 bases, with 13 bases between. From germline, CDR1 is SGHRS and CDR2 YFSETQ. The CDR3 region is CASSFTSLEPLHF. As DNA, the CDR3 is TGCGCCAGCAGCTTTACCAGCTTGGAGCCCCTCCACTTT.

V is TRBV20-1 and J is TRBJ2-7; a possible D gene is TRBD1 (5 bases). V was clipped by 3 bases and J by 7 bases, with 13 bases between them. This CDR3 region has 12 residues. Germline V gene data show CDR1 as DFQATT and CDR2 as SNEGSKA (reference sequence). This CDR3 is CSASPTVGEQYF. In DNA, the CDR3 is TGCAGTGCTAGTCCGACAGTGGGAGAGCAGTACTTC.

This clone was observed a single time. This chain links TRBV25-1 with TRBJ1-1; D is perhaps TRBD1 (5 bases). The CDR3 length is 15 residues. V was pared by 1 base and J by 5 bases, with 14 bases between. Per the germline V gene, CDR1 is MGHDK and CDR2 is SYGVNS. CDR3 loop: CASSEWGVRRTEAFF. DNA for the CDR3: TGTGCCAGCAGTGAATGGGGGGTTCGGAGGACTGAAGCTTTCTTT.

V gene TRBV30 combines with J gene TRBJ2-3; tentatively, D is TRBD1 (6 bases). CDR3 length: 15 amino acids. Germline V gene sequence: CDR1 GTSNPN, CDR2 SVGIG (reference sequence). The germline V and J ends were trimmed by 1 base and 6 bases, with 17 bases remaining between them. The CDR3 DNA is TGTGCCTGGAGTGCCCCCTCCGGGACATGGGATACGCAGTATTTT. Its protein product is CAWSAPSGTWDTQYF.

The chain is built from TRBV19 and TRBJ2-2, with TRBD2 matching 14 bases. The germline V gene has CDR1 LNHDA and CDR2 SQIVND (reference sequence). Trimming at V came to 4 bases and at J to 4 bases, leaving 2 bases not matched to a gene. The CDR3 length is 16 residues. Here the CDR3 reads CASSTGLAGGTGELFF. The CDR3 DNA is TGTGCCAGTAGTACCGGACTAGCGGGAGGCACCGGGGAGCTGTTTTTT.

The CDR3 DNA sequence: TGCGCCAGCAGCTTACAGGGGGTCCGCTATGGCTACACCTTC. Translated, it gives CASSLQGVRYGYTF. The chain recombines TRBV5-1 with TRBJ1-2, with 8 positions matching TRBD1. The junction had 4 bases not matched to a gene; V was cut back by 2 bases and J by 4 bases. The length of the CDR3 is 14 residues. Looked up from germline, CDR1 is SGHRS and CDR2 is YFSETQ.

This clone has just one count. The V gene is TRBV3-1 (or the pseudogene TRBV3-2), the J gene TRBJ2-7, with D possibly TRBD2 on 5 matching bases. The CDR3 is 13 residues long. Per germline, CDR1 LGHDT and CDR2 YNNKEL (reference sequence). The V end was cut by 5 bases, the J end by 1 base, with 9 bases between. CDR3 sequence: CASSSTSSYEQYF. The CDR3 DNA reads as TGTGCCAGCAGCTCCACTAGTTCCTACGAGCAGTACTTC.